The 17 T cell receptor beta chains below come from one sample, sequenced in a study of CDR3 diversity in severe acne. Each CDR3 protein is one row after TCRdb ran MiXCR on the PCR reads. The sample comprises about 84,000 distinct CDR3 sequences, around 49% of which are singletons, and approximately 15% rests with the top ten. Sequencing was done on a sample of blood. Receptors were obtained from a male donor in good health, without acne.

The chain links TRBV19 to TRBJ1-5, with D unresolved. Germline V gene data show CDR1 as LNHDA and CDR2 as SQIVND (reference sequence). V was pared by 5 bases and J by 2 bases, with 13 bases between. CDR3 length: 15 residues. The CDR3 region is CASSPRPSGNQPQHF. The CDR3 nucleotides read TGTGCCAGTAGTCCGCGACCCAGTGGCAATCAGCCCCAGCATTTT.

This rearrangement joins TRBV28 to TRBJ2-1, with 8 bases fitting TRBD1. J gave up 6 bases and V 3 bases, and 7 bases lay outside the gene matches. The germline V gene encodes CDR1 MDHEN and CDR2 SYDVKM. The length of the CDR3 is 15 residues. Here the CDR3 reads CASSFEGRGRNEQFF. DNA of the CDR3: TGTGCCAGCAGTTTTGAGGGCAGGGGGCGCAATGAGCAGTTCTTC.

This clonotype was picked up a small number of times. The V gene is TRBV2, the J gene TRBJ1-1; tentatively, D is TRBD1 (6 bases). Germline values: CDR1 SNHLY, CDR2 FYNNEI. The CDR3 has 13 residues. V lost 7 bases, J lost 2 bases, and 11 bases lay in between. CDR3 protein: CASIRTANTEAFF. CDR3 in DNA: TGTGCCAGCATTAGGACAGCTAACACTGAAGCTTTCTTT. Complete variable domain (other parts from reference TRBV2 and TRBJ1-1): EPEVTQTPSHQVTQMGQEVILRCVPISNHLYFYWYRQILGQKVEFLVSFYNNEISEKSEIFDDQFSVERPDGSNFTLKIRSTKLEDSAMYFCASIRTANTEAFFGQGTRLTVV.

Points on this clonotype: Compared with germline, one end of the junction differs, possibly owing to a read error. The chain couples TRBV7-2 to TRBJ2-7; a possible D gene is TRBD2 (6 bases). The length of the CDR3 is 15 residues. Germline loops: CDR1 SGHTA, CDR2 FQGNSA. The CDR3 nucleotides read TGTGCCAGCAGCCTCTCGACTAGTGCTACCTATGAGCAGTACTTC. It translates to CASSLSTSATYEQYF.

This chain joins TRBV11-2 and TRBJ2-7; TRBD2 matches 12 bases. Germline values: CDR1 SGHAT, CDR2 FQNNGV. This CDR3 contains 12 residues. For the CDR3, the DNA is TGTGCTAGGACTAGCGGGAACTACGAGCAGTACTTC. Protein sequence: CARTSGNYEQYF.

This clonotype was counted only a few times. The J gene is TRBJ2-2, the V gene TRBV24-1; the D is unclear. The V gene lost 1 base and the J gene lost 5 bases, with 13 bases spanning the gap. CDR1 is KGHDR and CDR2 is SFDVKD in the germline V gene. The CDR3 sequence is 16 residues long. This CDR3 reads CATSDFVLGRTGELFF. In nucleotides, the CDR3 is TGTGCCACCAGTGATTTCGTCCTGGGCCGAACCGGGGAGCTGTTTTTT.

V gene TRBV7-3 combines with J gene TRBJ1-2, with a tentative D call TRBD1 (5 bases). Germline V gives CDR1 SGHTA, CDR2 FQGTGA. The CDR3 is 11 amino acids. V dropped 7 bases and J dropped 7 bases, with 10 bases sitting between them. CDR3 in DNA: TGTGCCAGCATCAGGGATCCTGGCTACACCTTC. The encoded protein is CASIRDPGYTF. Variable domain in full (rest from reference TRBV7-3 and TRBJ1-2): GAGVSQTPSNKVTEKGKYVELRCDPISGHTALYWYRQSLGQGPEFLIYFQGTGAADDSGLPNDRFFAVRPEGSVSTLKIQRTERGDSAVYLCASIRDPGYTFGSGTRLTVV.

Regarding this clonotype: The CDR3 does not end in the conserved phenylalanine or tryptophan, so this is likely a read error. J is TRBJ2-5 and V is TRBV20-1; D not certain. Trimming cost V 7 bases and J 4 bases, with 13 bases left between them. CDR1 and CDR2 from the germline V gene are DFQATT and SNEGSKA (reference sequence). The CDR3 sequence is 12 residues long. The CDR3 DNA reads TGCAGTGTCTCTCGGTCAGGAGAGACCCAGTACCTC. Translation gives CSVSRSGETQYL.

This clonotype was detected only once. This chain joins TRBV7-9 and TRBJ2-7; 8 nucleotides line up with TRBD1. The length of the CDR3 is 16 residues. The V and J ends lost 4 bases and 3 bases, in that order; junction bases with no gene match: 11. Per the germline V gene, CDR1 is SEHNR and CDR2 is FQNEAQ (reference sequence). CDR3 amino acids: CASSYESAGQGYEQYF. The CDR3 coding sequence is TGTGCCAGCAGCTACGAGTCGGCTGGACAGGGCTACGAGCAGTACTTC.

This clonotype was counted ten times or more. This chain connects TRBV15 to TRBJ2-7, with D perhaps being TRBD1 or TRBD2 (6 bases each). Germline V gene sequence: CDR1 LNHNV, CDR2 YYDKDF (reference sequence). V lost 0 bases, J lost 3 bases, and 18 bases lay in between. The CDR3 runs to 17 residues. The CDR3 loop is CATSRDLSSGGGYEQYF. The CDR3 DNA reads TGTGCCACCAGCAGAGATCTATCGTCCGGAGGGGGCTACGAGCAGTACTTC.

This clonotype was detected ten times or more. The chain recombines TRBV5-1 with TRBJ2-3, with D possibly TRBD1 on 6 matching bases. This CDR3 is 15 amino acids long. Germline V lookup: CDR1 SGHRS, CDR2 YFSETQ. Trimming stripped 6 bases from V and 2 bases from J, with 16 bases between. CDR3 sequence: CASTPGQLFTDTQYF. The CDR3, as DNA: TGCGCCAGCACCCCCGGACAGCTCTTCACAGATACGCAGTATTTT.

This clonotype appeared once. A much larger clone lies one base from this, so it may be a read error. This chain links TRBV25-1 with TRBJ1-2; D is unclear. In germline, CDR1 is MGHDK, CDR2 SYGVNS. The CDR3 runs to 9 residues. CDR3 sequence (DNA): TGTGGACCTAACTATTGCTACACCTTC. This gives the protein CGPNYCYTF.

This clonotype has only a few counts. The J gene is TRBJ2-7, the V gene TRBV2; 7 bases line up with TRBD1. This CDR3 region has 13 residues. Germline CDR1 reads SNHLY; CDR2 reads FYNNEI. The V and J ends lost 9 bases and 2 bases, in that order; junction bases with no gene match: 7. CDR3 bases: TGTGCCAGTTACCTGCAGGGGGCCTACGAGCAGTACTTC. Protein: CASYLQGAYEQYF.

This clonotype was detected ten times or more. J is TRBJ2-2 and V is TRBV20-1; the match to TRBD2 covers 8 bases. V shed 0 bases, J shed 3 bases, and the junction held 0 bases outside the gene matches. Per the germline V gene, CDR1 is DFQATT and CDR2 is SNEGSKA (reference sequence). This CDR3 has 14 residues. CDR3 loop: CSARERGDTGELFF. CDR3 DNA sequence: TGCAGTGCTAGAGAGCGGGGGGACACCGGGGAGCTGTTTTTT.

The genes are TRBV7-6 and TRBJ2-1; 10 bases map to TRBD2. V shed 5 bases and J 9 bases; nucleotides not matched to a gene: 10. Germline V gene data show CDR1 as SGHVS and CDR2 as FNYEAQ. CDR3 length: 15 residues. DNA for the CDR3: TGTGCCAGCAGCGGCCTCAGCGGGGGGGCGGGTGAGCAGTTCTTC. Translated: CASSGLSGGAGEQFF.

The J gene is TRBJ1-5, the V gene TRBV20-1; 7 bases agree with TRBD1. This CDR3 has 14 amino acids. Germline V gene sequence: CDR1 DFQATT, CDR2 SNEGSKA (reference sequence). V shed 6 bases and J 8 bases; nucleotides not matched to a gene: 13. The CDR3 bases are TGCAGTGCCCTCGACAGGGAGGATATGAAGCCCCAGCATTTT. This codes for CSALDREDMKPQHF.

This clonotype was seen once. The junction shows a germline mismatch at one end, possibly a read error. V is TRBV7-9 and J is TRBJ2-2; TRBD1 or TRBD2 may be the D gene (5 bases each). Germline CDR1 reads SEHNR; CDR2 reads FQNEAQ (reference sequence). The CDR3 contains 14 residues. CDR3 loop: CASSPPTGPWELVF. The CDR3 DNA is TGTGCCAGCAGCCCACCAACGGGACCCTGGGAGCTGGTTTTT.